This T cell receptor (beta chain) comes out of a study of cytomegalovirus exposure and HLA in healthy donors. Study-wide findings and caveats: Most TCR sequences proved rare, with some public TCRs found in many donors. Productive rates of about 90% or about 30% were seen for most TCR beta V segments in an earlier analysis. High specificity and sensitivity for cytomegalovirus status were reported for the classifier. Immune exposure was documented only through CMV serostatus.

Primers included in the PCR were 60 Vbeta and 13 Jbeta primers. Some clones are missing from TCRdb's copy, which holds only in-frame ones; the method was immunoSEQ multiplex PCR. The sample has some 110,000 clones; roughly 80% are singletons. Remarks on this clone: Its specificity is not known.

Germline-derived CDR1 and CDR2 are SGHTA and FQGNSA. V dropped 7 bases and J dropped 4; count of bases not matched to a gene: 6. The CDR3 totals 13 residues. The sample consisted of PBMCs. V gene TRBV7-2 combines with J gene TRBJ2-7, with 8 bases that match TRBD2. This clonotype was obtained from a man aged 25 to 40 in good health and CMV-seronegative. This chain's CDR3 is CASTGGRRYEQYF. CDR3 nucleotide sequence: TGTGCCAGCACGGGGGGGCGCAGGTACGAGCAGTACTTC.